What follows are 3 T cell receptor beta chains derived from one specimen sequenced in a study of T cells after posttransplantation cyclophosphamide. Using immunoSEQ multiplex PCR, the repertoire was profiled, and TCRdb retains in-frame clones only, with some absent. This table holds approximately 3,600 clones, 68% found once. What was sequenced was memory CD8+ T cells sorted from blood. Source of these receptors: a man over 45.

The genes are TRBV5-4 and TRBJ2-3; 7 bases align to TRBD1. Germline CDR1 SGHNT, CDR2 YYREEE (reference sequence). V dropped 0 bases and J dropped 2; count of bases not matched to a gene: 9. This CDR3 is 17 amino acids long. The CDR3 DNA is TGTGCCAGCAGCTTGGCAGGGGGTTTGCGTTTCACAGATACGCAGTATTTT. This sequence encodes CASSLAGGLRFTDTQYF.

CDR3 loop: CASSFAGSSTDTQYF. As DNA, the CDR3 is TGCGCCAGCAGCTTCGCGGGATCTAGCACAGATACGCAGTATTTT. The chain links TRBV5-1 to TRBJ2-3; a possible D gene is TRBD2 (6 bases). CDR1 and CDR2 from the germline V gene are SGHRS and YFSETQ. With 2 bases removed from V and 0 bases from J, the gap between germline ends came to 10 bases. This CDR3 comprises 15 residues.

CDR3 bases: TGTGCCAGCAGCTTAGCGTGGAATCAGCCCCAGCATTTT. Residues: CASSLAWNQPQHF. The genes are TRBV5-8 and TRBJ1-5; D is unresolved. Trimming shortened V by 2 bases and J by 4 bases, and 7 bases separated the two germline ends. The length of the CDR3 is 13 residues. The germline gives CDR1 SGHTS, CDR2 YDEGEE.